This T cell receptor (beta chain) was found in a study of technical replicates of blood from a handful of donors. The data were produced by immunoSEQ multiplex PCR, yet TCRdb's version contains in-frame clones alone and is incomplete. The table lists roughly 80,000 clones, approximately 91% of them singletons. Losses at the gene ends were 6 bases for V and 5 bases for J; bases not matched to a gene: 6. The CDR3 length is 13 residues. In germline, CDR1 is MNHNS, CDR2 SASEGT. This sequence originates from a human donor in good health. The rearrangement joins TRBV6-1 to TRBJ2-7, with 8 bases aligning to TRBD2. Input material: T cells isolated from PBMCs. CDR3 amino acids: CASSREGLDEQYF. The CDR3 DNA reads as TGTGCCAGCAGCCGGGAGGGACTGGACGAGCAGTACTTC.